The present T cell receptor beta chain was sequenced within a study of shared clonotypes between healthy human individuals (TCRdb year 2020). Regarding the research as a whole: The cohort included three men and a couple of women between 18 and 49 years of age. Per donor, three plates each were used for CD4 naive and CD4 memory, two for CD8 naive, and one for CD8 memory. To estimate repertoire size and how much clonotypes are shared between individuals, the study performed deep sequencing of blood TCR repertoires from 4 to 6 healthy adults. To increase sequencing depth and limit assay-specific biases, TCR repertoire library preparation and sequencing were carried out by different laboratories using diverse techniques. Leukapheresis yielded between about 0.9 and 10 billion PBMCs per donor.

Remarks on this clone: No antigen is known for it. There are no base qualities to consult, and no much larger clone falls within one base.

TCR CDR3 regions were amplified from genomic DNA by multiplex PCR using the deep immunoSEQ assay. Genomic DNA extracted from each cell subset was distributed evenly over all wells of several immunoSEQ 96-well plates, and each plate served as one replicate. Each replicate PCR for sorted subsets received about 0.2 ug genomic DNA, equal to about 30,000 T cell genomes. The purified libraries were quantified using a Qubit 3.0 fluorometer, sized with a Bioanalyzer 2100, and then quantified again using the KAPA Library Quantification kit. Every immunoSEQ 96-well plate was sequenced on a dedicated single-read 150-cycle Illumina NextSeq 550 flow cell. As for how the authors treated the data: Because the immunoSEQ output included only junctional sequences and no quality scores, the filtering could not be the same as the filtering used for full-length reads. To assign V/J genes and CDR3, sequences were annotated using PyIR, a Python wrapper for IgBLAST v1.9, with IMGT germline references. Reads were filtered out if the reads had weak V/J assignments (E-value above 1e-6), no CDR3, stop codons, out-of-frame junctions, or ambiguous translated residues. A V3J clonotype was defined by an identical inferred V gene, J gene, and CDR3 amino acid sequence. To compute the percentage overlap between repertoires, the number of shared unique clonotypes was divided by the size of the smaller repertoire. RTK rarefaction, the Chao1 estimator, and Recon v2.1 estimates of unobserved clonotypes were used to assess repertoire richness. OLGA was used to compute generation probabilities for all TCRbeta clonotypes that the gDNA method yielded from a handful of donors. In its TCRdb copy, this immuneACCESS table keeps in-frame sequences only and misses some clones. Where compared with another copy, unresolved V genes explain less than half of these, and the others have no known cause. V and J calls and clone size are copied from that table; D and trimming were computed from the DNA. In all, the sample holds around 720,000 clones, and 73% of those were seen once. The ten largest make up around 1.8% of the sample.

Donors were healthy HIV-negative adults with no recently reported acute infections or vaccinations. All donors were Caucasian adults living in Nashville, Tennessee, USA. CD4+ T cells were enriched through magnetic negative selection, after which naive cells were positively selected on CD45RA and the remaining negative fraction served as the memory subset. After blood collection by leukapheresis, PBMCs were isolated using Ficoll-Histopaque density gradient centrifugation and then cryopreserved in the vapor phase of liquid nitrogen. Analytical flow cytometry was used to check the purity and quantity of each magnetically sorted T cell population. Each sorted fraction had its genomic DNA isolated and then quantified by UV absorbance on a Nanodrop 2000c. Overall study results and their limits: Sampling was limited to blood, and TCR repertoires in tissue likely differ from TCR repertoires in blood. Larger estimated clonotype richness was generally found for naive subsets than for memory subsets. Across four donors, 4.5% to 6.5% of naive CD4, roughly 3.8% of naive CD8, 2% to 2.5% of memory CD4, and about 0.44% of memory CD8 clonotypes were shared. Based on pairwise subsampling, the degree of clonotype sharing among donors was expected to be affected by sequencing depth. The genetic and exposure-history diversity represented was limited by the small number of donors. Rarefaction of sorted-subset datasets indicated incomplete sequencing despite the large sequencing depth. Compared with non-shared clonotypes, the clonotypes found in all four sorted-subset donors had higher generation probabilities.

CDR1 and CDR2 are read off the germline V gene as MDHEN and SYDVKM. CDR3 length: 14 amino acids, cysteine to phenylalanine. Solely the CDR3 DNA is kept, with 42 bases framed from the first base. V is trimmed back by 3 bases and J by 8 bases, and the junction contains 5 bases that no gene match accounts for. The TCR originated in a woman younger than 45 in good health. Sequenced: memory CD4+ T cells sorted from blood. Taken with the paper, the label for cell subset or site translates to: CD45RA-negative fraction. This chain joins TRBV28 to TRBJ2-4; TRBD2 aligns with 9 central bases. The CDR3 in this case is CASSFGGRGDIQYF. The DNA is TGTGCCAGCAGTTTCGGCGGGAGGGGGGACATTCAGTACTTC.